This T cell receptor beta chain is from a study of OX40 agonist ivuxolimab in advanced cancers. For the study at large: Patients treated during dose escalation were battling hepatocellular carcinoma, melanoma, renal cell or head and neck cancer.

Produced via immunoSEQ multiplex PCR; TCRdb's table is partial and in-frame only. The sample has approximately 10,000 clones; about nine tenths are singletons. Germline assignment: CDR1 MNHEY and CDR2 SMNVEV (reference sequence). V was clipped by 4 bases and J by 2 bases; unmatched bases: 11. There are 16 residues in the CDR3. This material consisted of CD4+ or CD8+ T cells sorted from blood, taken in a trial of the OX40 agonist ivuxolimab. This rearrangement joins TRBV27 to TRBJ2-7; 7 bases map to TRBD1. This clonotype was obtained from an adult with an advanced solid tumor such as melanoma, head and neck, liver or kidney cancer. The CDR3 loop reads CASSSYHRGPAYEQYF. The CDR3 nucleotides read TGTGCCAGCAGTTCCTATCACAGGGGACCTGCCTACGAGCAGTACTTC.